This passage covers 17 T cell receptor beta chains from one sample sequenced in a study of human T cells and chemical hapten exposure. Via MiXCR, TCRdb re-called the 5' RACE reads, giving one row per CDR3 protein. The sample carries 130,000 or so distinct CDR3 sequences, 3.5% to 5% recorded once. Unfractionated whole blood was the source from which total RNA was extracted. The receptors were sampled from a female donor in good health.

This clonotype was observed many times. The V call is TRBV7-9, the J call TRBJ2-1; D is unclear. This CDR3 contains 11 residues. V was shortened by 3 bases and J by 9 bases, with 6 bases between the two germline ends. CDR1 SEHNR and CDR2 FQNEAQ come from the germline V gene (reference sequence). CDR3 protein: CASSLMGEQFF. In DNA form, the CDR3 reads TGTGCCAGCAGCTTGATGGGTGAGCAGTTCTTC.

This clonotype was recorded at least ten times. The chain joins TRBV6-2 or TRBV6-3 to TRBJ2-4, with 12 bases aligning to TRBD1. Losses at the gene ends were 8 bases for V and 11 bases for J; bases not matched to a gene: 7. This CDR3 spans 13 amino acids. Germline CDR1 MNHEY, CDR2 SVGEGT. Written as DNA, the CDR3 is TGTGCCAGCGGGACAGGGGGCTTTGAGGTTCAGTACTTC. This gives the protein CASGTGGFEVQYF.

Ten or more counts support this clonotype. The chain recombines TRBV7-2 with TRBJ1-1; maybe TRBD1 (5 bases). V lost 5 bases and J 3 bases, leaving 13 bases between the germline ends. The V gene's germline CDR1 is SGHTA and CDR2 FQGNSA. CDR3 length: 14 amino acids. DNA of the CDR3: TGTGCCAGCAGCCATCGGTCGGGGGACACTGAAGCTTTCTTT. Amino acid sequence: CASSHRSGDTEAFF.

This clonotype was seen many times. This rearrangement joins TRBV29-1 to TRBJ2-3; possible D gene TRBD1, 5 bases. CDR3 size: 12 residues. Trimming stripped 7 bases from V and 2 bases from J, with 10 bases between. Germline CDR1 reads SQVTM; CDR2 reads ANQGSEA. The CDR3 reads CSERQTTDTQYF. CDR3 nucleotide sequence: TGCAGCGAGAGACAGACCACAGATACGCAGTATTTT.

The rearrangement links TRBV12-3 or TRBV12-4 to TRBJ2-1, with D possibly being TRBD2 (7 bases). This CDR3 has 15 residues. Trimming stripped 3 bases from V and 10 bases from J, with 19 bases between. The CDR3 DNA follows: TGTGCCAGCAGTTTTGGCGGGGGCGTCTTAGACGAGCAGTTCTTC. This gives the protein CASSFGGGVLDEQFF.

This clonotype was recorded at least ten times. This chain connects TRBV20-1 to TRBJ2-3; TRBD2 might be the D (6 bases). CDR1 and CDR2 from the germline V gene are DFQATT and SNEGSKA (reference sequence). The CDR3 is 16 residues long. The V gene lost 4 bases and the J gene lost 2 bases, with 19 bases spanning the gap. In DNA, the CDR3 is TGCAGTGCTACCCGAACGGAGGGGTTTAACACAGATACGCAGTATTTT. It encodes CSATRTEGFNTDTQYF.

At least ten counts were recorded for this clonotype. The chain links TRBV5-1 to TRBJ1-1; 8 bases line up with TRBD1. CDR1 and CDR2 from the germline V gene are SGHRS and YFSETQ. Trimming removed 4 bases from V and 7 bases from J; junction bases left unmatched: 6. The CDR3 spans 13 residues. Here the CDR3 reads CASSTRDRLEAFF. As DNA, the CDR3 is TGCGCCAGCAGCACCCGGGACAGGCTTGAAGCTTTCTTT.

This clonotype has at least ten counts. This rearrangement joins TRBV20-1 to TRBJ1-2; TRBD1 is a possible D gene (6 bases). Trimming took off 6 bases at V and 8 bases at J, with 22 bases between the two ends. The length of the CDR3 is 14 residues. Germline V gene lookup returns CDR1 DFQATT and CDR2 SNEGSKA (reference sequence). The CDR3 DNA follows: TGCAGTGCCTCTGGGGGGCGGAATGTACAGGGCTACACCTTC. Translated: CSASGGRNVQGYTF.

This clonotype was recorded at least ten times. The gene calls are TRBV4-3 and TRBJ1-3; no firm D call. This CDR3 region has 16 residues. Germline assignment: CDR1 LGHNA and CDR2 YSLEER. V was shortened by 2 bases and J by 4 bases, with 15 bases between the two germline ends. CDR3 protein: CASSQNPKGGGNTIYF. CDR3 sequence (DNA): TGCGCCAGCAGCCAAAATCCCAAAGGTGGCGGAAACACCATATATTTT.

This clonotype was seen more than once but under ten times. This chain links TRBV7-8 with TRBJ1-6; 8 nucleotides match TRBD1. J was trimmed by 7 bases and V by 5 bases; bases with no gene match: 7. The CDR3 runs to 15 residues. The germline CDR1 and CDR2 sequences are SGHVS and FQNEAQ. CDR3 sequence (DNA): TGTGCCAGCAGCCCCACTACAGGGGGGAATTCACCCCTCCACTTT. It codes for CASSPTTGGNSPLHF.

This clonotype was observed at least ten times. The rearrangement uses TRBV7-2 and TRBJ2-5, with TRBD2 as a possible D gene (6 bases). Per germline, CDR1 SGHTA and CDR2 FQGNSA. This CDR3 is 13 amino acids long. V was shortened by 6 bases and J by 5 bases, with 13 bases between the two germline ends. CDR3 region: CASRELGRETQYF. The CDR3, as DNA: TGTGCCAGCAGGGAACTAGGGAGGGAGACCCAGTACTTC. The variable domain in full, with the rest retrieved from reference TRBV7-2 and TRBJ2-5, is GAGVSQSPSNKVTEKGKDVELRCDPISGHTALYWYRQSLGQGLEFLIYFQGNSAPDKSGLPSDRFSAERTGGSVSTLTIQRTQQEDSAVYLCASRELGRETQYFGPGTRLLVL.

There are many counts of this clonotype. This chain uses TRBV3-1 with TRBJ1-3, with D possibly matching TRBD1 (5 bases). Germline V lookup: CDR1 LGHDT, CDR2 YNNKEL (reference sequence). The ends were cut back, 4 bases at V and 0 bases at J, with 10 bases in the middle. CDR3 size: 15 residues. The CDR3 region has the DNA TGTGCCAGCAGCCTCGGACAAATCTCTGGAAACACCATATATTTT. This translates into CASSLGQISGNTIYF.

The chain combines TRBV20-1 with TRBJ1-1; D remains unclear. With 3 bases removed from V and 1 base from J, the gap between germline ends came to 18 bases. This CDR3 spans 16 amino acids. Germline assignment: CDR1 DFQATT and CDR2 SNEGSKA (reference sequence). The CDR3 bases are TGCAGTGCTAGGGACCCAGGAATAGTCGAGAACACTGAAGCTTTCTTT. This encodes CSARDPGIVENTEAFF.

The V and J genes are TRBV5-4 and TRBJ1-2; D may be TRBD1 (6 bases). The length of the CDR3 is 16 residues. V lost 0 bases and J lost 0, with 12 bases in between. Germline lookup yields CDR1 SGHNT and CDR2 YYREEE (reference sequence). The CDR3 protein is CASSLGQAQANYGYTF. The CDR3 DNA reads as TGTGCCAGCAGCTTGGGACAGGCCCAAGCTAACTATGGCTACACCTTC. The whole variable domain, filled in from reference TRBV5-4 and TRBJ1-2, reads ETGVTQSPTHLIKTRGQQVTLRCSSQSGHNTVSWYQQALGQGPQFIFQYYREEENGRGNFPPRFSGLQFPNYSSELNVNALELDDSALYLCASSLGQAQANYGYTFGSGTRLTVV.

This clonotype was picked up many times. This sequence joins TRBV29-1 and TRBJ1-1; perhaps TRBD1 as D (6 bases). Trimming stripped 6 bases from V and 3 bases from J, with 17 bases between. CDR3 length: 14 amino acids. Germline V gene data show CDR1 as SQVTM and CDR2 as ANQGSEA. The CDR3 loop reads CSVAQGIGDTEAFF. In DNA form, the CDR3 reads TGCAGCGTCGCGCAGGGGATCGGCGACACTGAAGCTTTCTTT.

There are a few counts of this clonotype. This chain connects TRBV28 to TRBJ2-7, with D perhaps given as TRBD1 or TRBD2 (6 bases each). Per germline, CDR1 MDHEN and CDR2 SYDVKM. Trimming removed 7 bases from V and 0 bases from J, with 10 bases in between. This CDR3 is 13 amino acids long. The CDR3 loop is CASNGGSSYEQYF. The DNA of the CDR3 is TGTGCCAGCAACGGGGGCTCCTCCTACGAGCAGTACTTC.

This clonotype occurred many times. The chain employs TRBV29-1 and TRBJ1-4; a possible D gene is TRBD1 (6 bases). The germline V gene has CDR1 SQVTM and CDR2 ANQGSEA. The CDR3 runs to 14 residues. Here the CDR3 DNA reads TGCTGCGCCCTTGGGGGGCCCACTAATGAAAAACTGTTTTTT. As protein: CCALGGPTNEKLFF. Full variable domain (missing parts from reference TRBV29-1 and TRBJ1-4): SAVISQKPSRDICQRGTSLTIQCQVDSQVTMMFWYRQQPGQSLTLIATANQGSEATYESGFVIDKFPISRPNLTFSTLTVSNMSPEDSSIYLCCALGGPTNEKLFFGSGTQLSVL.